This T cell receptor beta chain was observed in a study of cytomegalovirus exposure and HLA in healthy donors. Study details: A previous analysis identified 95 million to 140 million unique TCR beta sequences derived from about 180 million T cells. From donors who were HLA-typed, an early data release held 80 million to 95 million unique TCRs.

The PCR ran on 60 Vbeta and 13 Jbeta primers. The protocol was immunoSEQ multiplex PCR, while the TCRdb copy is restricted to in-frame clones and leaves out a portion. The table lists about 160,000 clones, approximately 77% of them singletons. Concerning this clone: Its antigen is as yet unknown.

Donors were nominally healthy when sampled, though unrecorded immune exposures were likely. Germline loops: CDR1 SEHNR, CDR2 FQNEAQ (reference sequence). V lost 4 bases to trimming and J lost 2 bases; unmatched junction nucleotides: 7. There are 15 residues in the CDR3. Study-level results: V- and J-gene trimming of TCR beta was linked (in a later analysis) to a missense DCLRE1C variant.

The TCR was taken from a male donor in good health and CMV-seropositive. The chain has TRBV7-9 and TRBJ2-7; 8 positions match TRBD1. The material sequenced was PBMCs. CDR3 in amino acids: CASSSRTGPTYEQYF. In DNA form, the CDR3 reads TGTGCCAGCAGCTCTCGGACAGGGCCGACCTACGAGCAGTACTTC.